The present T cell receptor (beta chain) was sequenced within a study of shared clonotypes between healthy human individuals. Study-level results: Large sequencing depth failed to make sorted-subset sequencing complete, rarefaction showed. Some naive CD4 clonotypes, approximately 4.5%, turned up in common across a few donors.

TCRdb's table, derived via immunoSEQ multiplex PCR, lists solely in-frame clones and lacks some. The table includes a few million clones, approximately 90% detected once. Trimming left V 3 bases short and J 3 bases short, with 13 bases between. Germline-derived CDR1 and CDR2 are SEHNR and FQNEAQ (reference sequence). The CDR3 contains 15 residues. This clone was recorded only once. Its specificity is unknown. This chain links TRBV7-9 with TRBJ2-3; D perhaps matches TRBD1 (5 bases). The source is a man aged 18 to 35 in good health. Sequencing input: naive CD4+ T cells sorted from blood. The subset here: CD45RA+ positively selected. CDR3 in amino acids: CASSFVGERTDTQYF. CDR3 sequence (DNA): TGTGCCAGCAGCTTCGTAGGGGAACGGACAGATACGCAGTATTTT.